Shown below are 8 T cell receptor beta chains from a single sample sequenced in a study of response to subunit inactivated influenza vaccine (dated by TCRdb to the late 2010s). Library preparation was by RT-PCR. The reads were generated on an Illumina HiSeq 2500. TCRdb cleaned the public reads at Q25 with fastp, built clones with MiXCR and kept in-frame beta chains. Merged by CDR3 protein, the rows form single entries marked with the most common genes and DNA. This sample comprises approximately 700,000 distinct CDR3 sequences, approximately 15% of them detected only once. The top ten hold around 6.5% of the sample. Sequenced here: PBMCs from blood, sampled 14 days before vaccination. The receptors shown here come from a man aged 50-60 years who received an inactivated influenza vaccine. Donor details come from another sample of the same person, matched by shared clones.

On this clonotype: At one boundary the junction diverges from the germline segment, which might be a read error. The gene calls are TRBV6-5 and TRBJ2-2; D remains unclear. Germline CDR1 MNHEY, CDR2 SVGAGI. The CDR3 loop spans 15 amino acids. Here the CDR3 DNA reads TGTGCCAGCAGTTACGGGGAACCTAACACCTGGGAGCTGTTTTTT. This codes for CASSYGEPNTWELFF.

V gene TRBV12-3 or TRBV12-4 combines with J gene TRBJ2-2, with 12 bases identical to TRBD2. The J segment lost 2 bases and the V segment lost 6 bases, leaving 7 bases of the junction unmatched. The CDR3 extends over 17 amino acids. The CDR3 nucleotides are TGTGCCAGCAGACCGGGACTAGCGGGCATAAACACCGGGGAGCTGTTTTTT. Amino acids: CASRPGLAGINTGELFF.

Notes on this clonotype: A single base separates this from a much larger clone, so it may be a read error. V usage is TRBV28 and J usage is TRBJ2-1; the D call may be TRBD1 or TRBD2 (6 bases each). This CDR3 region has 20 residues. V lost 3 bases to trimming and J lost 0 bases, with 24 bases between them. Germline loops: CDR1 MDHEN, CDR2 SYDVKM. CDR3 nucleotide sequence: TGTGCCAGCAGTTTCCTTTTGGGGGGCTTACGTGAGCGCTCCTACAATGAGCAGTTCTTC. Its protein product is CASSFLLGGLRERSYNEQFF.

The table lists this clonotype with a few counts. CDR3 region: CASSFPGRGETQYF. The CDR3 nucleotides are TGTGCCAGCAGTTTTCCCGGGCGAGGGGAGACCCAGTACTTC. The chain links TRBV12-3 or TRBV12-4 to TRBJ2-5; tentatively, D is TRBD2 (5 bases). Trimming took off 3 bases at V and 5 bases at J, with 13 bases between the two ends. This CDR3 has 14 amino acids.

V usage is TRBV28 and J usage is TRBJ1-2, with 9 nucleotides matching TRBD1. With V trimmed by 2 bases and J by 5 bases, 6 bases remained unmatched. There are 15 residues in the CDR3. From germline, CDR1 is MDHEN and CDR2 SYDVKM. Here the CDR3 DNA reads TGTGCCAGCAGTTTAGGGACAGGGCGGACTTATGGCTACACCTTC. This encodes CASSLGTGRTYGYTF.

There are a few counts of this clonotype. This chain uses TRBV11-2 with TRBJ2-1; D ambiguous. The CDR3 totals 15 residues. Germline values: CDR1 SGHAT, CDR2 FQNNGV. Trimming removed 1 base at V and 4 bases at J, with 11 bases between. CDR3 nucleotides: TGTGCCAGCAGCTTAGGCGCCAGGCGGTACAATGAGCAGTTCTTC. Amino acids: CASSLGARRYNEQFF.

This clonotype was observed a few times. J is TRBJ2-1 and V is TRBV20-1, with a weak D call TRBD2 (6 bases). The length of the CDR3 is 16 residues. V was trimmed by 1 base and J by 6 bases, leaving 19 bases between them. Looked up from germline, CDR1 is DFQATT and CDR2 is SNEGSKA (reference sequence). The CDR3 DNA follows: TGCAGTGCTAGAGGTTCGGGAGCCCTCCTAAGCAATGAGCAGTTCTTC. Its translation is CSARGSGALLSNEQFF.

The rearrangement uses TRBV5-1 and TRBJ2-7; 7 bases align to TRBD1. V lost 2 bases and J lost 3; bases outside the gene matches: 8. Germline V CDR1 and CDR2: SGHRS, YFSETQ. The CDR3 has 15 amino acids. The CDR3 DNA is TGCGCCAGCAGCTTACAGACAGGGACGAACTACGAGCAGTACTTC. Its translation is CASSLQTGTNYEQYF.